Shown below are 9 T cell receptor beta chains from a single sample sequenced in a study of PD-L1 blockade in urothelial cancer. Time point of the sample: peripheral blood 6 weeks after treatment start. This table comes from immunoSEQ multiplex PCR, and its TCRdb copy is limited to in-frame clones, with some not included. The data show 50,000 or so clones, about 85% seen once. The sequencing here drew on PBMCs, taken around atezolizumab (anti-PD-L1) treatment. The receptors stem from a man between 50 and 59 years old with urothelial cancer.

This chain joins TRBV30 and TRBJ1-1, with a weak D call TRBD1 (6 bases). The CDR3 is made up of 15 amino acids. Germline V gives CDR1 GTSNPN, CDR2 SVGIG (reference sequence). V was shortened by 0 bases and J by 0 bases, with 11 bases between the two germline ends. The CDR3 nucleotides are TGTGCCTGGAGTGTCTGGGGGCCCCTGAACACTGAAGCTTTCTTT. Translation gives CAWSVWGPLNTEAFF.

The chain joins TRBV18 to TRBJ2-4, with 10 nucleotides matching TRBD2. Per the germline V gene, CDR1 is KGHSH and CDR2 is LQKENI. V shed 6 bases and J 3 bases; nucleotides not matched to a gene: 8. The CDR3 length is 16 residues. The CDR3, as DNA: TGTGCCAGCTCCCTCAGCGGGGGGGTTGTCAAAAACATTCAGTACTTC. It specifies CASSLSGGVVKNIQYF. Full variable domain (remainder filled in from reference TRBV18 and TRBJ2-4): NAGVMQNPRHLVRRRGQEARLRCSPMKGHSHVYWYRQLPEEGLKFMVYLQKENIIDESGMPKERFSAEFPKEGPSILRIQQVVRGDSAAYFCASSLSGGVVKNIQYFGAGTRLSVL.

The J gene is TRBJ2-3, the V gene TRBV7-2; D is uncertain. The CDR3 totals 11 residues. V lost 4 bases and J lost 6, with 5 bases in between. Germline V gene data show CDR1 as SGHTA and CDR2 as FQGNSA. CDR3 loop: CASSYIDTQYF. CDR3 sequence (DNA): TGTGCCAGCAGCTATATCGATACGCAGTATTTT.

The chain has TRBV5-4 and TRBJ2-1; no firm D call. There are 16 residues in the CDR3. V lost 0 bases, J lost 0 bases, and 10 bases lay in between. Germline CDR1 reads SGHNT; CDR2 reads YYREEE (reference sequence). This chain's CDR3 is CASSLAGPSSYNEQFF. In DNA, the CDR3 is TGTGCCAGCAGCTTGGCTGGGCCAAGCTCCTACAATGAGCAGTTCTTC.

The chain is built from TRBV15 and TRBJ1-3; 11 bases fit TRBD1. CDR3 length: 17 residues. From germline, CDR1 is LNHNV and CDR2 YYDKDF (reference sequence). Losses at the gene ends were 0 bases for V and 2 bases for J; bases not matched to a gene: 3. Here the CDR3 reads CATSRDGTGGAGNTIYF. The CDR3, as DNA: TGTGCCACCAGCAGAGATGGGACAGGGGGAGCTGGAAACACCATATATTTT. Complete variable domain (other parts from reference TRBV15 and TRBJ1-3): DAMVIQNPRYQVTQFGKPVTLSCSQTLNHNVMYWYQQKSSQAPKLLFHYYDKDFNNEADTPDNFQSRRPNTSFCFLDIRSPGLGDTAMYLCATSRDGTGGAGNTIYFGEGSWLTVV.

The chain is built from TRBV13 and TRBJ2-3; 8 bases align to TRBD2. The trim removed 3 bases at V and 1 base at J, leaving 6 bases unmatched. Germline CDR1 reads PRHDT; CDR2 reads FYEKMQ (reference sequence). CDR3 length: 16 residues. DNA of the CDR3: TGTGCCAGCAGCTTTCTCCGTAGCGGGGGCACAGATACGCAGTATTTT. Encoded protein: CASSFLRSGGTDTQYF. The whole variable domain, remainder taken from reference TRBV13 and TRBJ2-3, is AAGVIQSPRHLIKEKRETATLKCYPIPRHDTVYWYQQGPGQDPQFLISFYEKMQSDKGSIPDRFSAQQFSDYHSELNMSSLELGDSALYFCASSFLRSGGTDTQYFGPGTRLTVL.

V gene TRBV5-6 combines with J gene TRBJ2-7, with D tentatively TRBD2 (7 bases). CDR1 and CDR2 from the germline V gene are SGHDT and YYEEEE. V was cut by 4 bases and J by 3 bases, with 17 bases left in between. CDR3 length equals 15 residues. CDR3 nucleotide sequence: TGTGCCAGCAGCCCAAATATTAGGGGGGGCTACGAGCAGTACTTC. It translates to CASSPNIRGGYEQYF. Looking up the rest from reference TRBV5-6 and TRBJ2-7 gives the full variable domain: DAGVTQSPTHLIKTRGQQVTLRCSPKSGHDTVSWYQQALGQGPQFIFQYYEEEERQRGNFPDRFSGHQFPNYSSELNVNALLLGDSALYLCASSPNIRGGYEQYFGPGTRLTVT.

The CDR3: CAYQGQLGEKLFF. Written as DNA, the CDR3 is TGTGCCTACCAGGGACAGCTAGGGGAAAAACTGTTTTTT. V and J are TRBV7-9 and TRBJ1-4, with 7 nucleotides matching TRBD1. The length of the CDR3 is 13 residues. Germline trimming cut 11 bases from V and 8 bases from J; bases unmatched to any gene: 11. Germline CDR1 is SEHNR and CDR2 is FQNEAQ (reference sequence).

This chain links TRBV2 with TRBJ2-2, with 7 nucleotides matching TRBD2. CDR1 SNHLY and CDR2 FYNNEI come from the germline V gene. The CDR3 consists of 12 residues. Losses at the gene ends were 6 bases for V and 6 bases for J; bases not matched to a gene: 1. Written as DNA, the CDR3 is TGTGCCAGCAGGGGGGGGGCCGGGGAGCTGTTTTTT. Translated, it gives CASRGGAGELFF.